This entry lists 20 T cell receptor beta chains sequenced from one sample in a study of cytomegalovirus exposure and HLA in healthy donors. The PCR ran on 60 Vbeta and 13 Jbeta primers. The protocol was immunoSEQ multiplex PCR, while the TCRdb copy is restricted to in-frame clones and leaves out a portion. The repertoire holds some 67,000 clones, with around 87% as singletons. The sample comprised PBMCs. The origin of the receptors is a woman aged 25 to 45 in good health and CMV-seropositive.

This sequence joins TRBV5-1 and TRBJ2-7; the D gene is possibly TRBD2 (5 bases). V lost 4 bases and J 3 bases, leaving 14 bases between the germline ends. The CDR3 is 14 residues long. Germline CDR1 reads SGHRS; CDR2 reads YFSETQ. CDR3 DNA sequence: TGCGCCAGCAGCCGTCCAGCGGAGATCTACGAGCAGTACTTC. This codes for CASSRPAEIYEQYF.

The chain uses TRBV5-1 and TRBJ2-3; TRBD2 is a possible D gene (7 bases). Germline V lookup: CDR1 SGHRS, CDR2 YFSETQ. V was trimmed by 4 bases and J by 1 base, leaving 10 bases between them. The CDR3 is 14 amino acids. The CDR3 loop reads CASSGGGGTDTQYF. In DNA, the CDR3 is TGCGCCAGCAGCGGAGGGGGGGGCACAGATACGCAGTATTTT.

This clone turned up a few times. The chain has TRBV7-9 and TRBJ2-5, with D tentatively TRBD1 (5 bases). Germline CDR1 is SEHNR and CDR2 is FQNEAQ (reference sequence). Deletions cut 5 bases from V and 5 bases from J, with 12 bases between. The CDR3 length is 13 residues. The CDR3 coding sequence is TGTGCCAGCAGCGACTCCAGGGTCGAGACCCAGTACTTC. It translates to CASSDSRVETQYF.

V is TRBV6-1 and J is TRBJ1-1; 8 nucleotides align to TRBD1. Germline CDR1 MNHNS, CDR2 SASEGT. This CDR3 region has 19 residues. V dropped 2 bases and J dropped 4; count of bases not matched to a gene: 18. This CDR3 is CASSEPHGQGAIKGTEAFF. CDR3 coding DNA: TGTGCCAGCAGTGAACCCCACGGGCAGGGGGCGATTAAGGGCACTGAAGCTTTCTTT.

J is TRBJ1-1 and V is TRBV27; 7 nucleotides match TRBD1. CDR1 is MNHEY, CDR2 SMNVEV, per germline (reference sequence). The CDR3 totals 14 residues. Unmatched junction bases numbered 6, after V lost 4 bases and J lost 4 bases. The CDR3, as DNA: TGTGCCAGCAGTTCGCCTTACAGGGGCACTGAAGCTTTCTTT. It is translated as CASSSPYRGTEAFF.

This chain uses TRBV5-1 with TRBJ2-7; TRBD2 matches 9 bases. The ends lost 0 bases at V and 3 bases at J; junction bases unmatched: 4. Per the germline V gene, CDR1 is SGHRS and CDR2 is YFSETQ. This CDR3 comprises 15 residues. The CDR3 region has the DNA TGCGCCAGCAGCTTGGGGGCGGGAGGGTTCTACGAGCAGTACTTC. It translates to CASSLGAGGFYEQYF. The variable domain in full, completed from reference TRBV5-1 and TRBJ2-7, reads KAGVTQTPRYLIKTRGQQVTLSCSPISGHRSVSWYQQTPGQGLQFLFEYFSETQRNKGNFPGRFSGRQFSNSRSEMNVSTLELGDSALYLCASSLGAGGFYEQYFGPGTRLTVT.

V usage is TRBV6-1 and J usage is TRBJ1-1; unclear D gene. The V and J ends lost 6 bases and 5 bases respectively, with 13 bases between them. The CDR3 loop spans 13 amino acids. Germline values: CDR1 MNHNS, CDR2 SASEGT. The CDR3 bases are TGTGCCAGCAGGACCCCGGGGATAACTGAAGCTTTCTTT. Its translation is CASRTPGITEAFF.

The genes are TRBV27 and TRBJ1-4; the D gene is possibly TRBD1 (5 bases). Looked up from germline, CDR1 is MNHEY and CDR2 is SMNVEV (reference sequence). V lost 4 bases, J lost 7 bases, and 16 bases lay in between. CDR3 length: 15 residues. CDR3: CASSSPARGGEKLFF. For the CDR3, the DNA is TGTGCCAGCAGTTCACCCGCCCGGGGGGGTGAAAAACTGTTTTTT.

The chain is built from TRBV7-2 and TRBJ2-5; 10 bases agree with TRBD1. Germline V gives CDR1 SGHTA, CDR2 FQGNSA. The CDR3 is 15 residues long. The V segment lost 3 bases and the J segment 6 bases; nucleotides outside the gene matches: 7. CDR3 coding DNA: TGTGCCAGCAGCTTTAGACAGGGGGCCAAGAAGACCCAGTACTTC. Translation: CASSFRQGAKKTQYF.

The V gene is TRBV7-9, the J gene TRBJ2-7, with TRBD2 matching 7 bases. Per germline, CDR1 SEHNR and CDR2 FQNEAQ (reference sequence). V trimming: 2 bases; J trimming: 7 bases; junction bases outside the gene matches: 5. The CDR3 is 13 amino acids. The CDR3 reads CASSLRGSGEQYF. The CDR3 nucleotides read TGTGCCAGCAGCTTACGCGGGAGTGGTGAGCAGTACTTC.

The chain has TRBV27 and TRBJ2-1; 9 bases line up with TRBD1. Trimming cost V 5 bases and J 3 bases; bases outside gene matches: 8. The CDR3 totals 16 residues. The germline V gene encodes CDR1 MNHEY and CDR2 SMNVEV (reference sequence). The CDR3 protein is CASSPPGTGHYNEQFF. The CDR3 region has the DNA TGTGCCAGCAGTCCCCCCGGGACAGGGCACTACAATGAGCAGTTCTTC.

V gene TRBV6-4 combines with J gene TRBJ2-7; 15 nucleotides match TRBD2. J lost 4 bases, V lost 4 bases, and 14 bases had no gene match. CDR1 and CDR2 (germline): MRHNA, SNTAGT. The CDR3 runs to 19 residues. CDR3 region: CASSVGTSGRNRHGYEQYF. The CDR3 DNA reads TGTGCCAGCAGTGTCGGGACTAGCGGGAGGAATCGGCATGGATACGAGCAGTACTTC.

This chain joins TRBV27 and TRBJ2-7; 9 bases map to TRBD2. Germline V gene sequence: CDR1 MNHEY, CDR2 SMNVEV (reference sequence). The CDR3 is made up of 15 amino acids. With V trimmed by 2 bases and J by 2 bases, 4 bases remained unmatched. The CDR3 DNA reads TGTGCCAGCAGTTTAAGGCTAGCGGGGACCTACGAGCAGTACTTC. Translating it yields CASSLRLAGTYEQYF.

The chain links TRBV5-6 to TRBJ2-1; 11 nucleotides agree with TRBD2. Germline V lookup: CDR1 SGHDT, CDR2 YYEEEE. Trimming took 4 bases from V and 6 from J; bases not matched to a gene: 12. The CDR3 runs to 17 residues. This chain's CDR3 is CASSTLAGEGVRNEQFF. The CDR3 DNA follows: TGTGCCAGCAGCACACTAGCGGGAGAGGGGGTACGCAATGAGCAGTTCTTC.

The chain links TRBV5-1 to TRBJ2-3, with 7 bases fitting TRBD2. The CDR3 is 15 amino acids. Trimming took 1 base from V and 2 from J; bases not matched to a gene: 4. From germline, CDR1 is SGHRS and CDR2 YFSETQ. The CDR3, as DNA: TGCGCCAGCAGCTTGCAGCGGGGTATCACAGATACGCAGTATTTT. The encoded protein is CASSLQRGITDTQYF.

The V and J genes are TRBV19 and TRBJ2-3; 7 positions match TRBD1. The ends lost 7 bases at V and 2 bases at J; junction bases unmatched: 9. Germline values: CDR1 LNHDA, CDR2 SQIVND (reference sequence). This CDR3 region has 15 residues. The CDR3 is CASTPGTAFTDTQYF. The CDR3 nucleotides read TGTGCCAGTACCCCCGGGACAGCATTCACAGATACGCAGTATTTT.

The V call is TRBV5-4, the J call TRBJ2-7; TRBD2 matches 7 bases. The CDR3 is 16 residues long. Germline CDR1 is SGHNT and CDR2 is YYREEE (reference sequence). Germline trimming cut 0 bases from V and 6 bases from J; bases unmatched to any gene: 12. CDR3 sequence (DNA): TGTGCCAGCAGCTTGGTTCCGGGAGGCCCCTTTGCCGAGCAGTACTTC. Its translation is CASSLVPGGPFAEQYF.

The chain is built from TRBV7-8 and TRBJ1-2, with 7 bases matching TRBD1. V lost 2 bases, J lost 5 bases, and 8 bases stayed unmatched. This CDR3 is built from 15 residues. Germline V CDR1 and CDR2: SGHVS, FQNEAQ. Here the CDR3 DNA reads TGTGCCAGCAGCTTATCGGCCAGGGGGAAGTATGGCTACACCTTC. Translated: CASSLSARGKYGYTF.

The chain has TRBV6-5 and TRBJ1-2, with TRBD1 as a possible D gene (5 bases). Germline CDR1 reads MNHEY; CDR2 reads SVGAGI. The V end lost 6 bases, the J end lost 4 bases, and 9 bases lay between the germline ends. The CDR3 sequence is 12 residues long. CDR3 coding DNA: TGTGCCAGCAGGGACACGAGCTATGGCTACACCTTC. Its translation is CASRDTSYGYTF.

V gene TRBV5-4 combines with J gene TRBJ2-2, with TRBD2 matching 9 bases. Trimming cost V 4 bases and J 7 bases; bases outside gene matches: 5. The CDR3 has 14 amino acids. CDR1 is SGHNT, CDR2 YYREEE, per germline (reference sequence). DNA for the CDR3: TGTGCCAGCAGCCCGGGACTAGCTGGCGGGGAGCTGTTTTTT. This sequence encodes CASSPGLAGGELFF.